These 22 T cell receptor beta chains were sequenced from one sample in a study of technical replicates of blood from a handful of donors. Sequenced by immunoSEQ multiplex PCR; TCRdb stores in-frame clones only, minus some. The sample consists of fewer than 75,000 clones, roughly 93% of them appearing once. The sample taken for sequencing was T cells isolated from PBMCs. The source is a human donor in good health.

V usage is TRBV11-1 and J usage is TRBJ2-3, with TRBD2 identical over 11 bases. With V trimmed by 1 base and J by 0 bases, 0 bases remained unmatched. This CDR3 comprises 16 residues. From germline, CDR1 is SGHAT and CDR2 FQDESV (reference sequence). As DNA, the CDR3 is TGTGCCAGCAGCTTAGGGACTAGCGGGAGCACAGATACGCAGTATTTT. Protein product: CASSLGTSGSTDTQYF.

Here the CDR3 reads CASSYRLADYNEQFF. CDR3 in DNA: TGTGCCAGCAGTTACCGGCTAGCGGATTACAATGAGCAGTTCTTC. This rearrangement joins TRBV6-6 to TRBJ2-1; TRBD2 matches 7 bases. The germline V gene has CDR1 MNHNY and CDR2 SVGAGI (reference sequence). Trimming took 2 bases from V and 4 from J; bases not matched to a gene: 5. The CDR3 covers 15 residues.

The chain recombines TRBV9 with TRBJ2-2; 12 bases are a match to TRBD1. The CDR3 is 15 residues long. CDR1 is SGDLS and CDR2 is YYNGEE in the germline V gene. After removal of 2 bases from V and 8 bases from J, the junction contained 4 bases not matched to a gene. The CDR3 coding sequence is TGTGCCAGCAGCGTCGGGACAGGGGGCCTTGGGGAGCTGTTTTTT. Translated, it gives CASSVGTGGLGELFF.

The chain joins TRBV11-3 to TRBJ1-6; 8 nucleotides line up with TRBD1. The CDR3 consists of 15 residues. With V trimmed by 3 bases and J by 6 bases, 4 bases remained unmatched. Germline loops: CDR1 SGHNT, CDR2 YENEEA. CDR3 amino acids: CASSFHGQGNSPLHF. DNA for the CDR3: TGTGCCAGCAGCTTCCACGGACAGGGTAATTCACCCCTCCACTTT.

The V call is TRBV6-1, the J call TRBJ1-1; a possible D gene is TRBD1 (6 bases). The CDR3 runs to 16 residues. The V gene's germline CDR1 is MNHNS and CDR2 SASEGT. Trimming took 4 bases from V and 3 from J, leaving 18 bases between them. DNA of the CDR3: TGTGCCAGCAGTGGAATAAGACAGGAAAGATACACTGAAGCTTTCTTT. It is translated as CASSGIRQERYTEAFF.

This chain uses TRBV25-1 with TRBJ2-7, with D unresolved. V lost 6 bases, J lost 5 bases, and 8 bases lay in between. Germline CDR1 is MGHDK and CDR2 is SYGVNS. The CDR3 loop spans 11 amino acids. CDR3 in amino acids: CASSPFNEQYF. The CDR3 DNA is TGTGCCAGCAGCCCCTTTAACGAGCAGTACTTC.

This clone has a handful of counts. CDR3 region: CASSLASTGTEAFF. The CDR3 DNA is TGCGCCAGCAGCTTGGCCAGCACAGGCACTGAAGCTTTCTTT. This rearrangement joins TRBV5-1 to TRBJ1-1, with D possibly TRBD1 on 5 matching bases. CDR3 length equals 14 residues. CDR1 is SGHRS and CDR2 is YFSETQ in the germline V gene. V was shortened by 0 bases and J by 4 bases, with 10 bases between the two germline ends.

The chain has TRBV5-1 and TRBJ1-4, with TRBD1 matching 9 bases. The CDR3 loop spans 17 amino acids. Germline loops: CDR1 SGHRS, CDR2 YFSETQ. J gave up 8 bases and V 0 bases, and 11 bases lay outside the gene matches. The CDR3 here is CASSLGTGDLVSEKLFF. The CDR3, as DNA: TGCGCCAGCAGCTTGGGGACAGGGGATTTGGTTTCCGAAAAACTGTTTTTT.

This clone was found once. The chain combines TRBV6-4 with TRBJ2-1, with 8 nucleotides matching TRBD2. The germline CDR1 and CDR2 sequences are MRHNA and SNTAGT. This CDR3 has 18 residues. V dropped 0 bases and J dropped 0; count of bases not matched to a gene: 7. CDR3 loop: CASSDSRRGDRSYNEQFF. The CDR3 nucleotides read TGTGCCAGCAGTGACTCGCGGCGGGGGGACCGCTCCTACAATGAGCAGTTCTTC.

This clone has a handful of counts. This chain connects TRBV5-4 to TRBJ1-5; D ambiguous. Germline loops: CDR1 SGHNT, CDR2 YYREEE (reference sequence). CDR3 length: 14 amino acids. Deletions cut 0 bases from V and 0 bases from J, with 4 bases between. Written as DNA, the CDR3 is TGTGCCAGCAGCTTGGCCTTTAGCAATCAGCCCCAGCATTTT. Protein sequence: CASSLAFSNQPQHF. The complete variable domain, with remaining parts taken from reference TRBV5-4 and TRBJ1-5, reads ETGVTQSPTHLIKTRGQQVTLRCSSQSGHNTVSWYQQALGQGPQFIFQYYREEENGRGNFPPRFSGLQFPNYSSELNVNALELDDSALYLCASSLAFSNQPQHFGDGTRLSIL.

The chain has TRBV18 and TRBJ1-1, with 10 bases that match TRBD1. The ends lost 3 bases at V and 3 bases at J; junction bases unmatched: 7. The CDR3 sequence is 16 residues long. Germline loops: CDR1 KGHSH, CDR2 LQKENI. CDR3 DNA: TGTGCCAGCTCACCCAGACAGGGGGCCCTTGACACTGAAGCTTTCTTT. Translated: CASSPRQGALDTEAFF.

The chain is built from TRBV7-9 and TRBJ2-7, with 10 bases matching TRBD1. Germline CDR1 reads SEHNR; CDR2 reads FQNEAQ (reference sequence). This CDR3 spans 15 amino acids. The ends lost 1 base at V and 4 bases at J; junction bases unmatched: 4. CDR3 loop: CASSLVTGGVYEQYF. CDR3 nucleotide sequence: TGTGCCAGCAGCTTAGTGACAGGGGGCGTTTACGAGCAGTACTTC.

The CDR3 region is CASSLVKGGQGSTEAFF. The DNA for the CDR3 is TGCGCCAGCAGCTTGGTAAAAGGGGGACAGGGAAGCACTGAAGCTTTCTTT. V usage is TRBV5-1 and J usage is TRBJ1-1, with 9 nucleotides matching TRBD1. The V and J ends lost 0 bases and 4 bases, in that order; junction bases with no gene match: 10. CDR1 and CDR2 from the germline V gene are SGHRS and YFSETQ. This CDR3 is 17 amino acids long.

The CDR3 DNA is TGTGCCAGCAGTGCAGGGGTGGGGTACAATGAGCAGTTCTTC. It specifies CASSAGVGYNEQFF. The chain recombines TRBV6-1 with TRBJ2-1, with a weak D call TRBD1 (6 bases). The CDR3 is made up of 14 amino acids. The V gene's germline CDR1 is MNHNS and CDR2 SASEGT. V was clipped by 4 bases and J by 4 bases, with 11 bases between them.

The rearrangement uses TRBV7-8 and TRBJ1-3; tentatively, D is TRBD1 (5 bases). The germline V and J ends were trimmed by 5 bases and 2 bases, with 13 bases remaining between them. Germline CDR1 reads SGHVS; CDR2 reads FQNEAQ. The CDR3 is 15 amino acids. Here the CDR3 reads CASSGLRGAGNTIYF. In DNA form, the CDR3 reads TGTGCCAGCAGCGGGCTACGGGGGGCTGGAAACACCATATATTTT.

This clone was recorded a few times. The V and J genes are TRBV6-5 and TRBJ1-5; no clear D gene. Trimming stripped 2 bases from V and 4 bases from J, with 9 bases between. This CDR3 contains 14 residues. The germline gives CDR1 MNHEY, CDR2 SVGAGI. CDR3 sequence: CASSYGGRNQPQHF. DNA of the CDR3: TGTGCCAGCAGTTACGGCGGTCGAAATCAGCCCCAGCATTTT.

The chain joins TRBV4-2 to TRBJ1-1; perhaps TRBD1 as D (6 bases). Germline CDR1 and CDR2: LGHNA and YNFKEQ. V lost 1 base to trimming and J lost 1 base, with 7 bases between them. The CDR3 sequence is 14 residues long. In nucleotides, the CDR3 is TGTGCCAGCAGCCAAGGGGGACAGAACACTGAAGCTTTCTTT. This gives the protein CASSQGGQNTEAFF.

This chain links TRBV19 with TRBJ1-2; 7 bases are shared with TRBD1. The V gene end was trimmed by 3 bases and the J gene end by 1 base; junction bases not matched to a gene: 5. Germline loops: CDR1 LNHDA, CDR2 SQIVND (reference sequence). The CDR3 runs to 15 residues. CDR3 loop: CASSIWQGDNYGYTF. CDR3 DNA sequence: TGTGCCAGTAGTATTTGGCAGGGGGATAACTATGGCTACACCTTC.

The V gene is TRBV13, the J gene TRBJ2-7, with D maybe TRBD1 (6 bases). CDR1 is PRHDT, CDR2 FYEKMQ, per germline (reference sequence). The CDR3 runs to 14 residues. Trimming shortened V by 5 bases and J by 0 bases, and 11 bases separated the two germline ends. For the CDR3, the DNA is TGTGCCAGCAGCGCCCTACAGGGCTCCTACGAGCAGTACTTC. This encodes CASSALQGSYEQYF.

The chain uses TRBV4-1 and TRBJ2-1; possible D gene TRBD1, 6 bases. Trimming took 5 bases from V and 5 from J, leaving 16 bases between them. CDR3 size: 15 residues. Germline V gives CDR1 MGHRA, CDR2 YSYEKL. CDR3 sequence: CASSFRTVTNNEQFF. Written as DNA, the CDR3 is TGCGCCAGCAGCTTCCGGACAGTTACTAACAATGAGCAGTTCTTC.

This chain uses TRBV7-9 with TRBJ2-5, with D maybe TRBD2 (6 bases). The germline V and J ends were trimmed by 5 bases and 4 bases, with 8 bases remaining between them. This CDR3 region has 12 residues. CDR1 is SEHNR and CDR2 is FQNEAQ in the germline V gene (reference sequence). The CDR3 DNA follows: TGTGCCAGCAGCACGGGGGTAGAGACCCAGTACTTC. This gives the protein CASSTGVETQYF.

J is TRBJ2-2 and V is TRBV7-2, with no clear D. This CDR3 is built from 14 residues. Per germline, CDR1 SGHTA and CDR2 FQGNSA. V shed 5 bases and J shed 6 bases, with 13 bases lying between them. CDR3 loop: CASSHQEKAGELFF. In DNA form, the CDR3 reads TGTGCCAGCAGCCATCAGGAAAAGGCCGGGGAGCTGTTTTTT.